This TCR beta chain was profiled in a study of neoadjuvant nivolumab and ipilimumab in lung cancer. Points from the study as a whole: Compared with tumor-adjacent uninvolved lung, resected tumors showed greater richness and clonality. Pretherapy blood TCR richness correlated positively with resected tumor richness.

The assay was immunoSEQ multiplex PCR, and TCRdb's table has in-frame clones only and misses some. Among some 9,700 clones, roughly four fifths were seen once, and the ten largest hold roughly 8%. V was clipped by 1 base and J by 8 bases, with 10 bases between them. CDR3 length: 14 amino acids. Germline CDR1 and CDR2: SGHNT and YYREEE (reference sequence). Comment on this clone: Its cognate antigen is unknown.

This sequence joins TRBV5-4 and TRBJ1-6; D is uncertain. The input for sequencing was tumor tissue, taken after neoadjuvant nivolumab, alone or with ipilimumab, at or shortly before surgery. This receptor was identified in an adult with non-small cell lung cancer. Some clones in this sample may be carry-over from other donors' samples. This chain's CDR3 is CASSLLGGDSPLHF. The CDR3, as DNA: TGTGCCAGCAGCTTGTTGGGTGGGGATTCACCCCTCCACTTT.